The clone carrying this T cell receptor (beta chain) appeared a single time. As yet, its antigen is unknown. These data belong to a study of T cell responses to AZD1222 COVID-19 vaccine. Study-wide results and limits: The donor group comprised mostly white British people and more females; the analysis possibly underestimated clonal diversity. Spike was spanned by vaccine-associated CD4 TCRs, which were dominant at 160-218 and 743-854. The repertoires were collected only after the peak T cell response. Only a handful of AZD1222 recipients, several in all, had baseline seropositivity.

Clones were read by immunoSEQ multiplex PCR, and TCRdb kept only the in-frame ones, dropping some. The sample carries 90,000 to 150,000 clones, 88% recorded once. The CDR3 has 14 residues. Per germline, CDR1 SGHTA and CDR2 FQGNSA. V was clipped by 8 bases and J by 7 bases; unmatched bases: 13. This sample comprised peripheral blood, obtained on day 0 of AZD1222 vaccination. The gene calls are TRBV7-2 and TRBJ2-7, with 8 bases fitting TRBD2. This receptor was obtained from an adult in good health. CDR3 nucleotide sequence: TGTGCCAGCCGTTTCCCGGGGGGGCCTGGGGAGCAGTACTTC. This translates into CASRFPGGPGEQYF.